This T cell receptor beta chain was obtained from a study of blood T cell repertoires in COVID-19. Study as a whole: The analysed material was cDNA or gDNA that came from T cells, B-cell-depleted T cells, or PBMCs.

Trimming cost V 4 bases and J 0 bases, with 9 bases left between them. The CDR3 spans 14 residues. Germline values: CDR1 KGHSH, CDR2 LQKENI. Assay: immunoSEQ multiplex PCR; the TCRdb copy retains only in-frame clones and omits some. This sample has over 200,000 clones; roughly 89% occur once, and the top ten carry around 6.5%. The TCR originated in a man aged 55 to 70 who had recovered from COVID-19. The chain couples TRBV18 to TRBJ1-1; TRBD1 is a possible D gene (6 bases). The sample was peripheral blood. CDR3 protein: CASSHRDLNTEAFF. CDR3 nucleotide sequence: TGTGCCAGCTCACACAGGGACCTGAACACTGAAGCTTTCTTT.